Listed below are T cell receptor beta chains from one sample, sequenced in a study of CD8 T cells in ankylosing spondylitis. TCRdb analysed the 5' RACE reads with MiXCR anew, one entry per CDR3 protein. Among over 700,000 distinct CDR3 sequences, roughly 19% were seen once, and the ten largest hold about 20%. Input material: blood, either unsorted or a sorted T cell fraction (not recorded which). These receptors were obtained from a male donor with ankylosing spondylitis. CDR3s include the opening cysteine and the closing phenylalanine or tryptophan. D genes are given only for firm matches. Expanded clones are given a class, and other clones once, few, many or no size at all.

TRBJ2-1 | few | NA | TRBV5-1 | TGCGCCAGCAGCCCGCCTGGTGGGGTCAATGAGCAGTTCTTC | CASSPPGGVNEQFF
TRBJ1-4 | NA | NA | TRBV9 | TGTGCCAGCAGCGCGGGGAGGCTTAATGAAAAACTGTTTTTT | CASSAGRLNEKLFF
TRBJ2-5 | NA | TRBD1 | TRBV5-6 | TGTGCCAGCAGCAGCCTTCTGGTGGACAGGAGCGGAGAGACCCAGTACTTC | CASSSLLVDRSGETQYF
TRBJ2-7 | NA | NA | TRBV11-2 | TGTGCCAGCAGCTTAGGAGTGGGGTACAGGGAGCAGTACTTC | CASSLGVGYREQYF
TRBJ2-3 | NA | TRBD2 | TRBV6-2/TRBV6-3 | TGTGCCAGCAGTTACCCCCCCACTACTAGCGCGCCCACAGATACGCAGTATTTT | CASSYPPTTSAPTDTQYF
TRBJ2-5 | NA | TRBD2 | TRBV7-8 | TGTGCCAGCAGCACCCTAGCGGGCGACGGAGAGACCCAGTACTTC | CASSTLAGDGETQYF
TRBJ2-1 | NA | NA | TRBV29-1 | TGCAGCACGACAGCAACACTTTACAATGAGCAGTTCTTC | CSTTATLYNEQFF
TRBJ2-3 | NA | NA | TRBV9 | TGTGCCAGCAGCGTAGACGGGCGTACAGCAGATACGCAGTATTTT | CASSVDGRTADTQYF
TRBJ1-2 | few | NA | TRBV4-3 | TGCGCCAGCAGCCAAGAGGGCGGTATGGGCTATGGCTACACCTTC | CASSQEGGMGYGYTF
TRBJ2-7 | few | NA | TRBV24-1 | TGTGCCACCGGACAGTCACAAGACTCCTACGAGCAGTACTTC | CATGQSQDSYEQYF
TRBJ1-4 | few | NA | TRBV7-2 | TGTGCCAGCAGCTTAGGGTGGCTGCCGAATGAAAAACTGTTTTTT | CASSLGWLPNEKLFF
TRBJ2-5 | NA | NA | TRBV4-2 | TGTGCCAGCAGCCTCGAGCCGAGCGGTGGGGAGACCCAGTACTTC | CASSLEPSGGETQYF
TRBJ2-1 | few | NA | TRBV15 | TGTGCCATCACCCCAGACTCGAGCTCCTACAATGAGCAGTTCTTC | CAITPDSSSYNEQFF
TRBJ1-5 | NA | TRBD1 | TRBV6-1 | TGTGCCAGCAGTGAGCCCGATAGGGACAGGGGGCGCAATCAGCCCCAGCATTTT | CASSEPDRDRGRNQPQHF
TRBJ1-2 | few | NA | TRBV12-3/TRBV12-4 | TGTGCCAGCAGCCCTAGTCATGGCTACACCTTC | CASSPSHGYTF
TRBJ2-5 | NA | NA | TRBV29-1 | TGCAGCGTTCCTCCAAGGGGGGGAGAAGAGACCCAGTACTTC | CSVPPRGGEETQYF
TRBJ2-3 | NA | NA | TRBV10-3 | TGTGCCATCAAAGAGGGGTTTAAAACAGATACGCAGTATTTT | CAIKEGFKTDTQYF
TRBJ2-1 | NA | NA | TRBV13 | TGTGCCAGCAGCTTAACGCCTAGCTCTCCCATTTACAATGAGCAGTTCTTC | CASSLTPSSPIYNEQFF
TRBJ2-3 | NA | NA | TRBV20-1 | TGCAGTGCTTTATCGGCCCAAGATACGCAGTATTTT | CSALSAQDTQYF
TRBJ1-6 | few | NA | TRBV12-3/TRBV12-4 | TGTGCCAGCAGTTCTCAGGGGAACTATAATTCACCCCTCCACTTT | CASSSQGNYNSPLHF
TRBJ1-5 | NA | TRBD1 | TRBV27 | TGTGCCAGCAGTTTATCGGGTTGGACAGGGAGCAATCAGCCCCAGCATTTT | CASSLSGWTGSNQPQHF
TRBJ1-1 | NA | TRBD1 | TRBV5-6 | TGTGCCAGCAGCTTGGAGGGACAGGAGACCATGAACACTGAAGCTTTCTTT | CASSLEGQETMNTEAFF
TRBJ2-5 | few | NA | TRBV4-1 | TGCGCCAGCAGCCAAGAGCAGGGGTATCAAGAGACCCAGTACTTC | CASSQEQGYQETQYF
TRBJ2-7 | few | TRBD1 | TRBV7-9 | TGTGCCAGCAGCCCTCGGACAGGCGAAGGGTCCTACGAGCAGTACTTC | CASSPRTGEGSYEQYF
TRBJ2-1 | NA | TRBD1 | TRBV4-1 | TGCGCCAGCAGCCAGGGCGACAGGGGTTGGAATGAGCAGTTCTTC | CASSQGDRGWNEQFF
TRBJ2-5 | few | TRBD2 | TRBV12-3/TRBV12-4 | TGTGCCAGCAGTGGACCGGGACTAGCGGGACAAGAGACCCAGTACTTC | CASSGPGLAGQETQYF
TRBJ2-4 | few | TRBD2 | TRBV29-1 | TGCAGCGCGGCGGAGGGAGGGGTGGAAAACATTCAGTACTTC | CSAAEGGVENIQYF
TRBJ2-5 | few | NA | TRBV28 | TGTGCCAGCAGTCAGAATCAGGGGGGAAAAGAGACCCAGTACTTC | CASSQNQGGKETQYF
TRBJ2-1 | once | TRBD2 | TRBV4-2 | TGTGCCAGCAGCCAAGCCGAGCGGGATCCGTTCTTC | CASSQAERDPFF
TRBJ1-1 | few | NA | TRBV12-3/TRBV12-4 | TGTGCCAGCAACCTGGGGGCCTCCTGGGATGAAGCTTTCTTT | CASNLGASWDEAFF
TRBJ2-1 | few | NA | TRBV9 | TGTGCCAGCAGCGTAAGCGGGTCAGACTACAATGAGCAGTTCTTC | CASSVSGSDYNEQFF